The sequence of this T cell receptor beta chain was determined in a study of cytomegalovirus exposure and HLA in healthy donors. Findings and limits, study-wide: Data from an earlier analysis indicated that most TCR beta V segments were productive either about 87% or about 30% of the time. A later analysis reported that several of the most significant clusters appeared to be linked to common viral pathogens, among them Epstein-Barr virus.

On this clone: Its antigen is unknown.

The primer mix had 60 Vbeta and 13 Jbeta primers. Sequencing used immunoSEQ multiplex PCR; TCRdb keeps in-frame clones, though not all of them. The sample yields about 120,000 clones, under 90% seen once. This CDR3 is 14 amino acids long. CDR1 is GTSNPN and CDR2 is SVGIG in the germline V gene (reference sequence). V gave up 3 bases and J gave up 3 bases; unmatched junction bases: 7. Specimen: PBMCs. The chain joins TRBV30 to TRBJ1-1; 7 bases line up with TRBD1. The clonotype comes from a woman aged 25-40 years in good health and CMV-seronegative. The CDR3 reads CAWSITGVYTEAFF. DNA of the CDR3: TGTGCCTGGAGCATTACAGGGGTTTACACTGAAGCTTTCTTT.